Each of the 29 T cell receptor beta chains below was sequenced from the same sample in a study of cytomegalovirus exposure and HLA in healthy donors. The PCR employed 60 Vbeta primers together with 13 Jbeta primers. Only in-frame clones appear in the TCRdb table, and some are missing; sequencing was by immunoSEQ multiplex PCR. Of approximately 150,000 clones in the sample, 80% to 85% were seen once. The sample comprised PBMCs. The source is a woman in her 30s in good health and CMV-seronegative.

The chain combines TRBV2 with TRBJ2-7; D may be TRBD2 (6 bases). Germline CDR1 SNHLY, CDR2 FYNNEI. The CDR3 has 15 amino acids. V was cut by 6 bases and J by 3 bases, with 18 bases left in between. CDR3 region: CASRRDRGPYYEQYF. The CDR3 bases are TGTGCCAGCAGGCGGGACCGAGGGCCATACTACGAGCAGTACTTC.

The chain joins TRBV5-1 to TRBJ2-7; the D gene is possibly TRBD2 (5 bases). This CDR3 is built from 15 residues. Trimming shortened V by 4 bases and J by 7 bases, and 21 bases separated the two germline ends. Germline-derived CDR1 and CDR2 are SGHRS and YFSETQ. As DNA, the CDR3 is TGCGCCAGCAGCCGCCTAACGGGGATCCCGGAAGAGCAGTACTTC. Its translation: CASSRLTGIPEEQYF.

The V gene is TRBV6-1, the J gene TRBJ2-2; D call uncertain. In germline, CDR1 is MNHNS, CDR2 SASEGT. V was pared by 5 bases and J by 6 bases, with 7 bases between. The CDR3 covers 12 residues. For the CDR3, the DNA is TGTGCCAGCAGTCTTATTGCCGGGGAGCTGTTTTTT. Translated, it gives CASSLIAGELFF.

A remark on this clone: The sample contains more than one DNA sequence encoding this CDR3. For the CDR3, the DNA is TGTGCCAGTAGGACGAACAGCGGGGGCACTGAAGCTTTCTTT. Its protein is CASRTNSGGTEAFF. V usage is TRBV19 and J usage is TRBJ1-1, with D possibly TRBD1 on 5 matching bases. V lost 6 bases, J lost 4 bases, and 15 bases lay in between. CDR3 length: 14 amino acids. The germline V gene has CDR1 LNHDA and CDR2 SQIVND (reference sequence).

This clone was counted between two and nine times. The V and J genes are TRBV4-3 and TRBJ2-1; 9 bases match TRBD1. This CDR3 comprises 15 residues. The ends lost 3 bases at V and 5 bases at J; junction bases unmatched: 5. The V gene's germline CDR1 is LGHNA and CDR2 YSLEER. CDR3 sequence: CASSQGQGRDNEQFF. The CDR3 bases are TGCGCCAGCAGCCAGGGACAGGGTAGGGACAATGAGCAGTTCTTC.

V and J are TRBV7-2 and TRBJ2-1; a possible D gene is TRBD1 (6 bases). The CDR3 is 13 residues long. With 3 bases removed from V and 9 bases from J, the gap between germline ends came to 12 bases. Germline V gene sequence: CDR1 SGHTA, CDR2 FQGNSA. The CDR3 coding sequence is TGTGCCAGCAGCTTGAGGGTGGACAGTGAGCAGTTCTTC. Translating gives CASSLRVDSEQFF.

The gene calls are TRBV9 and TRBJ1-4, with 7 bases identical to TRBD1. The CDR3 runs 15 residues. Germline CDR1 is SGDLS and CDR2 is YYNGEE. V lost 0 bases and J lost 3; bases outside the gene matches: 2. The CDR3 here is CASSVAGTANEKLFF. CDR3 DNA: TGTGCCAGCAGCGTAGCCGGGACAGCTAATGAAAAACTGTTTTTT.

The V gene is TRBV28, the J gene TRBJ1-5, with D perhaps TRBD1 (5 bases). Germline CDR1 and CDR2: MDHEN and SYDVKM. V lost 6 bases to trimming and J lost 1 base, with 10 bases between them. The CDR3 is made up of 14 amino acids. The CDR3 loop is CASSSGGSNQPQHF. The CDR3 bases are TGTGCCAGCAGCTCGGGGGGGAGCAATCAGCCCCAGCATTTT.

This clone was recorded only once. The chain uses TRBV27 and TRBJ2-7; 8 bases line up with TRBD1. CDR3 size: 14 residues. With 6 bases clipped from V and 3 bases from J, the junction kept 7 bases outside the gene matches. Germline CDR1 reads MNHEY; CDR2 reads SMNVEV (reference sequence). The CDR3 DNA reads TGTGCCAGCAGCTGGGGGACAGGTAACTACGAGCAGTACTTC. Its translation: CASSWGTGNYEQYF.

This clone was counted a few times. The chain carries TRBV19 and TRBJ1-1; no clear D gene. Looked up from germline, CDR1 is LNHDA and CDR2 is SQIVND (reference sequence). This CDR3 comprises 16 residues. V lost 5 bases and J 5 bases, leaving 21 bases between the germline ends. CDR3 DNA sequence: TGTGCCAGTAGTCCAGGACGGGTGCTGGGAGAAACTGAAGCTTTCTTT. Amino acids: CASSPGRVLGETEAFF.

Regarding this clone: Other nucleotide sequences from this sample produce the same CDR3. The chain is built from TRBV9 and TRBJ2-5; TRBD2 might be the D (5 bases). CDR1 and CDR2 (germline): SGDLS, YYNGEE. The CDR3 runs to 14 residues. Trimming took 3 bases from V and 2 from J, leaving 11 bases between them. The CDR3 region is CASSAEGRQETQYF. The CDR3, as DNA: TGTGCCAGCAGCGCCGAGGGTCGGCAAGAGACCCAGTACTTC. The variable domain in full, completed from reference TRBV9 and TRBJ2-5, reads DSGVTQTPKHLITATGQRVTLRCSPRSGDLSVYWYQQSLDQGLQFLIQYYNGEERAKGNILERFSAQQFPDLHSELNLSSLELGDSALYFCASSAEGRQETQYFGPGTRLLVL.

The rearrangement joins TRBV30 to TRBJ2-3; 8 bases align to TRBD2. This CDR3 has 15 residues. The ends lost 1 base at V and 0 bases at J; junction bases unmatched: 3. The V gene's germline CDR1 is GTSNPN and CDR2 SVGIG (reference sequence). The CDR3 nucleotides read TGTGCCTGGAGTGCAACTAGCGGAAGCACAGATACGCAGTATTTT. It is translated as CAWSATSGSTDTQYF.

The genes are TRBV19 and TRBJ1-4; perhaps TRBD1 as D (5 bases). Trimming took off 5 bases at V and 8 bases at J, with 15 bases between the two ends. Germline lookup yields CDR1 LNHDA and CDR2 SQIVND (reference sequence). CDR3 length: 14 amino acids. The CDR3 is CASSGRTSREKLFF. CDR3 DNA sequence: TGTGCCAGTAGTGGAAGGACATCACGGGAAAAACTGTTTTTT.

The V and J genes are TRBV30 and TRBJ1-4; TRBD1 agrees at 9 bases. This CDR3 spans 15 amino acids. Germline values: CDR1 GTSNPN, CDR2 SVGIG (reference sequence). V lost 0 bases, J lost 7 bases, and 6 bases stayed unmatched. CDR3 DNA sequence: TGTGCCTGGAGTGTCAGGACAGGGGTTGTTGAAAAACTGTTTTTT. Its translation: CAWSVRTGVVEKLFF.

The CDR3 sequence: CASSIRQGETQYF. In DNA form, the CDR3 reads TGTGCCAGCAGCATTAGACAAGGCGAGACCCAGTACTTC. The chain joins TRBV7-2 to TRBJ2-5; the D is unclear. With 5 bases removed from V and 5 bases from J, the gap between germline ends came to 12 bases. CDR1 is SGHTA, CDR2 FQGNSA, per germline. The CDR3 is 13 residues long.

The CDR3 here is CASSRGTALYNEQFF. For the CDR3, the DNA is TGTGCCAGCAGCAGGGGGACAGCGCTCTACAATGAGCAGTTCTTC. The chain uses TRBV7-9 and TRBJ2-1, with 7 bases fitting TRBD1. The trim removed 5 bases at V and 3 bases at J, leaving 7 bases unmatched. The germline V gene has CDR1 SEHNR and CDR2 FQNEAQ (reference sequence). The CDR3 length is 15 residues.

This clone was detected only a few times. The chain couples TRBV4-1 to TRBJ1-1; 11 positions agree with TRBD1. From germline, CDR1 is MGHRA and CDR2 YSYEKL. The V and J ends lost 0 bases and 4 bases, in that order; junction bases with no gene match: 1. The CDR3 is 15 residues long. CDR3 in amino acids: CASSQDGQGATEAFF. In nucleotides, the CDR3 is TGCGCCAGCAGCCAAGATGGACAGGGGGCCACTGAAGCTTTCTTT.

The genes are TRBV30 and TRBJ2-3; D may be TRBD1 (6 bases). Between the trimmed V and J ends, which lost 0 bases and 5 bases, there was a span of 9 bases. From germline, CDR1 is GTSNPN and CDR2 SVGIG (reference sequence). The CDR3 is 13 amino acids. CDR3 bases: TGTGCCTGGAGTGTAACAGGGCGAGATACGCAGTATTTT. Translation gives CAWSVTGRDTQYF. Full variable domain (missing parts from reference TRBV30 and TRBJ2-3): SQTIHQWPATLVQPVGSPLSLECTVEGTSNPNLYWYRQAAGRGLQLLFYSVGIGQISSEVPQNLSASRPQDRQFILSSKKLLLSDSGFYLCAWSVTGRDTQYFGPGTRLTVL.

The chain carries TRBV28 and TRBJ1-5, with TRBD1 matching 7 bases. Unmatched junction bases numbered 4, after V lost 2 bases and J lost 6 bases. CDR1 MDHEN and CDR2 SYDVKM come from the germline V gene. The CDR3 totals 14 residues. The DNA for the CDR3 is TGTGCCAGCAGTTTAGAACAGGGGATTCAGCCCCAGCATTTT. Protein sequence: CASSLEQGIQPQHF.

DNA for the CDR3: TGCGCCAGCAGCCAAGATCCCCTGTATAACTCCTACAATGAGCAGTTCTTC. Amino acids: CASSQDPLYNSYNEQFF. The gene calls are TRBV4-3 and TRBJ2-1; D is ambiguous. CDR3 length: 17 residues. Germline assignment: CDR1 LGHNA and CDR2 YSLEER. Trimming removed 0 bases at V and 0 bases at J, with 12 bases between.

The J gene is TRBJ1-2, the V gene TRBV29-1; the match to TRBD1 covers 8 bases. The V gene's germline CDR1 is SQVTM and CDR2 ANQGSEA. The trim removed 7 bases at V and 2 bases at J, leaving 12 bases unmatched. The CDR3 consists of 15 residues. CDR3 amino acids: CSAGQRDRLNYGYTF. The CDR3 nucleotides are TGCAGCGCCGGACAGAGGGACAGGCTGAACTATGGCTACACCTTC. Full variable domain (rest looked up from reference TRBV29-1 and TRBJ1-2): SAVISQKPSRDICQRGTSLTIQCQVDSQVTMMFWYRQQPGQSLTLIATANQGSEATYESGFVIDKFPISRPNLTFSTLTVSNMSPEDSSIYLCSAGQRDRLNYGYTFGSGTRLTVV.

This clone turned up a few times. The chain combines TRBV7-2 with TRBJ2-7, with D unclear. Trimming left V 4 bases short and J 2 bases short, with 6 bases between. Looked up from germline, CDR1 is SGHTA and CDR2 is FQGNSA. The CDR3 is made up of 12 amino acids. This CDR3 reads CASSSSPYEQYF. As DNA, the CDR3 is TGTGCCAGCAGCTCCTCCCCCTACGAGCAGTACTTC. The full variable domain, completed using reference TRBV7-2 and TRBJ2-7, is GAGVSQSPSNKVTEKGKDVELRCDPISGHTALYWYRQSLGQGLEFLIYFQGNSAPDKSGLPSDRFSAERTGGSVSTLTIQRTQQEDSAVYLCASSSSPYEQYFGPGTRLTVT.

This rearrangement joins TRBV10-3 to TRBJ1-6, with 8 positions matching TRBD1. CDR1 is ENHRY, CDR2 SYGVKD, per germline. V trimming: 5 bases; J trimming: 10 bases; junction bases outside the gene matches: 7. The CDR3 is made up of 14 amino acids. In DNA form, the CDR3 reads TGTGCCATCAGTAGGACAGGGTCGGCGTCACCCCTCCACTTT. It encodes CAISRTGSASPLHF.

V is TRBV28 and J is TRBJ1-2; D not resolved. V shed 3 bases and J shed 5 bases, with 4 bases lying between them. Germline CDR1 and CDR2: MDHEN and SYDVKM. This CDR3 region has 11 residues. The CDR3 region has the DNA TGTGCCAGCAGTTTTCTTTATGGCTACACCTTC. It codes for CASSFLYGYTF.

The chain carries TRBV10-1 and TRBJ2-5; TRBD2 aligns across 10 bases. The assigned J gene may be wrong: the sequence end matches TRBJ2-7 better. Per the germline V gene, CDR1 is WNHNN and CDR2 is SYGVQD (reference sequence). The CDR3 covers 15 residues. The CDR3 reads CASSAGLAASYEQYF. The CDR3 nucleotides are TGCGCCAGCAGTGCAGGACTAGCGGCTTCCTACGAGCAGTACTTC.

This clone has a handful of counts. The chain has TRBV9 and TRBJ2-7; TRBD1 might be the D (5 bases). The CDR3 spans 15 residues. Germline values: CDR1 SGDLS, CDR2 YYNGEE. Trimming removed 0 bases at V and 5 bases at J, with 15 bases between. CDR3 DNA sequence: TGTGCCAGCAGCGTAGACGTCGCAGGGCCCAACGAGCAGTACTTC. Its translation: CASSVDVAGPNEQYF. Based on the CDR3 plus reference TRBV9 and TRBJ2-7, the full variable domain is DSGVTQTPKHLITATGQRVTLRCSPRSGDLSVYWYQQSLDQGLQFLIQYYNGEERAKGNILERFSAQQFPDLHSELNLSSLELGDSALYFCASSVDVAGPNEQYFGPGTRLTVT.

V usage is TRBV5-4 and J usage is TRBJ2-3, with 11 nucleotides matching TRBD2. V shed 0 bases, J shed 0 bases, and the junction held 9 bases outside the gene matches. This CDR3 contains 19 residues. In germline, CDR1 is SGHNT, CDR2 YYREEE (reference sequence). CDR3 bases: TGTGCCAGCAGCTTGGGTCTAGCGGGAGGACAACCTAGCACAGATACGCAGTATTTT. As protein: CASSLGLAGGQPSTDTQYF.

The CDR3 spells CASSPGGAMLGTQYF. The CDR3 DNA is TGCGCCAGCAGTCCGGGAGGAGCGATGTTGGGTACGCAGTATTTT. The chain links TRBV5-1 to TRBJ2-3; 7 positions match TRBD2. The CDR3 has 15 residues. The trim removed 5 bases at V and 8 bases at J, leaving 14 bases unmatched. Germline loops: CDR1 SGHRS, CDR2 YFSETQ.

The chain employs TRBV28 and TRBJ1-5, with D hard to call. V was pared by 1 base and J by 7 bases, with 8 bases between. Germline V gene lookup returns CDR1 MDHEN and CDR2 SYDVKM. CDR3 size: 13 residues. The CDR3 nucleotides are TGTGCCAGCAGTTTATCGGTCGGGCAGCCCCAGCATTTT. The encoded protein is CASSLSVGQPQHF.